The 29 T cell receptor beta chains given below trace back to one sample, sequenced in a study of blood T cell repertoires in COVID-19. The data were produced by immunoSEQ multiplex PCR, yet TCRdb's version contains in-frame clones alone and is incomplete. The data contain under 500,000 clones, about 89% of them singletons. The sample was peripheral blood. All receptors come from a woman in her twenties or thirties with acute or convalescent COVID-19.

The CDR3 region has the DNA TGCGCCAGCAGCGGGGGACAGGGGTCGATCTACGAGCAGTACTTC. Translated, it gives CASSGGQGSIYEQYF. The chain carries TRBV4-1 and TRBJ2-7; 10 bases are shared with TRBD1. Germline-derived CDR1 and CDR2 are MGHRA and YSYEKL. V gave up 5 bases and J gave up 3 bases; unmatched junction bases: 7. This CDR3 comprises 15 residues.

V and J are TRBV14 and TRBJ1-5; 7 nucleotides align to TRBD1. Germline values: CDR1 SGHDN, CDR2 FVKESK. The CDR3 spans 13 residues. Germline trimming cut 4 bases from V and 7 bases from J; bases unmatched to any gene: 4. Here the CDR3 reads CASSRAGGQPQHF. CDR3 coding DNA: TGTGCCAGCAGCCGGGCAGGGGGACAGCCCCAGCATTTT.

This clone was seen only a few times. DNA for the CDR3: TGTGCCAGCAGTGGACAATTTAATTCACCCCTCCACTTT. Translation gives CASSGQFNSPLHF. The J gene is TRBJ1-6, the V gene TRBV7-9, with a possible D match to TRBD1 (5 bases). Trimming cost V 6 bases and J 6 bases, with 9 bases left between them. Germline-derived CDR1 and CDR2 are SEHNR and FQNEAQ (reference sequence). The CDR3 has 13 residues.

V and J are TRBV11-2 and TRBJ1-1; 7 bases agree with TRBD1. CDR1 and CDR2 from the germline V gene are SGHAT and FQNNGV. V shed 7 bases, J shed 2 bases, and the junction held 13 bases outside the gene matches. CDR3 size: 16 residues. CDR3 protein: CASNSPPDRANTEAFF. Here the CDR3 DNA reads TGTGCCAGCAACTCTCCACCCGACAGGGCAAACACTGAAGCTTTCTTT.

V and J are TRBV3-1 (or the pseudogene TRBV3-2) and TRBJ1-1; a weak D match, TRBD1 (5 bases). V was cut by 4 bases and J by 11 bases, with 20 bases left in between. From germline, CDR1 is LGHDT and CDR2 YNNKEL (reference sequence). The CDR3 contains 14 residues. CDR3 DNA sequence: TGTGCCAGCAGCCCCGGATCAGGGAACAAAGGGGCTTTCTTT. It is translated as CASSPGSGNKGAFF.

This chain uses TRBV27 with TRBJ2-2, with D possibly TRBD2 on 6 matching bases. The germline V gene encodes CDR1 MNHEY and CDR2 SMNVEV (reference sequence). V was trimmed by 2 bases and J by 1 base, leaving 11 bases between them. CDR3 length equals 16 residues. In nucleotides, the CDR3 is TGTGCCAGCAGTTTACTACTTAGCGGGAACACCGGGGAGCTGTTTTTT. Amino acids: CASSLLLSGNTGELFF.

To note about this clone: This CDR3 is also generated by other DNA sequences in the sample. The rearrangement joins TRBV11-1 to TRBJ2-3, with 9 nucleotides matching TRBD2. From germline, CDR1 is SGHAT and CDR2 FQDESV (reference sequence). This CDR3 is 14 amino acids long. The V and J ends lost 3 bases and 5 bases, in that order; junction bases with no gene match: 3. The CDR3 DNA follows: TGTGCCAGCAGCTTTAGCGGGGGTAGAGATACGCAGTATTTT. Protein: CASSFSGGRDTQYF.

J is TRBJ2-3 and V is TRBV7-2; maybe TRBD2 (7 bases). CDR1 is SGHTA and CDR2 is FQGNSA in the germline V gene. With 7 bases removed from V and 5 bases from J, the gap between germline ends came to 13 bases. This CDR3 region has 13 residues. The CDR3 region is CASNQGGVDTQYF. The CDR3 bases are TGTGCCAGCAACCAAGGGGGGGTAGATACGCAGTATTTT.

The gene calls are TRBV2 and TRBJ2-2; perhaps TRBD1 as D (6 bases). V lost 8 bases and J 3 bases, leaving 19 bases between the germline ends. The germline CDR1 and CDR2 sequences are SNHLY and FYNNEI. The CDR3 runs to 16 residues. Here the CDR3 DNA reads TGTGCCAGCCTATCCCTTCCGGGACACCACACCGGGGAGCTGTTTTTT. Amino acids: CASLSLPGHHTGELFF.

J is TRBJ2-7 and V is TRBV29-1; 7 bases line up with TRBD1. The length of the CDR3 is 13 residues. The germline V gene has CDR1 SQVTM and CDR2 ANQGSEA. Trimming cost V 3 bases and J 3 bases; bases outside gene matches: 5. In DNA form, the CDR3 reads TGCAGCGTTGACGGGGACAGTAACTACGAGCAGTACTTC. Translation: CSVDGDSNYEQYF.

V gene TRBV7-6 combines with J gene TRBJ2-1, with 11 bases matching TRBD2. Trimming removed 2 bases from V and 3 bases from J; junction bases left unmatched: 6. The CDR3 has 17 amino acids. Germline CDR1 and CDR2: SGHVS and FNYEAQ. The CDR3 nucleotides are TGTGCCAGCAGCTTACGGGCTAGCGGGGGGAACTACAATGAGCAGTTCTTC. The encoded protein is CASSLRASGGNYNEQFF.

The chain has TRBV4-1 and TRBJ2-3; D is perhaps TRBD1 (5 bases). Germline V gives CDR1 MGHRA, CDR2 YSYEKL. This CDR3 is 15 amino acids long. The germline V and J ends were trimmed by 2 bases and 5 bases, with 14 bases remaining between them. The chain's CDR3 is CASSQIKGYGDTQYF. The CDR3, as DNA: TGCGCCAGCAGCCAAATTAAGGGGTATGGAGATACGCAGTATTTT.

The chain combines TRBV28 with TRBJ2-2, with 7 positions matching TRBD2. CDR1 MDHEN and CDR2 SYDVKM come from the germline V gene. The CDR3 is 12 residues long. Trimming removed 8 bases from V and 7 bases from J; junction bases left unmatched: 4. For the CDR3, the DNA is TGTGCCAGCGGGGGGGTAAGCGGGGAGCTGTTTTTT. Translation gives CASGGVSGELFF.

The chain carries TRBV24-1 and TRBJ2-1, with a possible D match to TRBD2 (5 bases). From germline, CDR1 is KGHDR and CDR2 SFDVKD. The CDR3 is 13 residues long. Trimming cost V 8 bases and J 0 bases, with 7 bases left between them. The CDR3 loop reads CATNRDSYNEQFF. Written as DNA, the CDR3 is TGTGCCACCAACCGGGACTCCTACAATGAGCAGTTCTTC.

This sequence joins TRBV11-2 and TRBJ2-7; 9 bases line up with TRBD1. Trimming cost V 4 bases and J 3 bases; bases outside gene matches: 13. Germline V lookup: CDR1 SGHAT, CDR2 FQNNGV. The CDR3 loop spans 17 amino acids. CDR3 nucleotides: TGTGCCAGCAGCTACCGGGACAGGGACCGTGCCTTCTACGAGCAGTACTTC. The encoded protein is CASSYRDRDRAFYEQYF.

This clone was recorded once. The V and J genes are TRBV12-5 and TRBJ2-2; maybe TRBD1 (6 bases). Germline V CDR1 and CDR2: LGHNT, FRNRAP. The V gene lost 3 bases and the J gene lost 7 bases, with 15 bases spanning the gap. The CDR3 runs to 15 residues. The CDR3, as DNA: TGTGCTAGTGGTTTCCTGGGCACAGGGATCGGGGAGCTGTTTTTT. Protein: CASGFLGTGIGELFF.

The chain is built from TRBV27 and TRBJ2-3; 8 positions agree with TRBD1. There are 15 residues in the CDR3. CDR1 is MNHEY and CDR2 is SMNVEV in the germline V gene (reference sequence). Germline trimming cut 4 bases from V and 7 bases from J; bases unmatched to any gene: 10. The CDR3 region has the DNA TGTGCCAGCAGTTGGGTGGGCGACAGGGGCCATACGCAGTATTTT. Translating it yields CASSWVGDRGHTQYF.

This sequence joins TRBV24-1 and TRBJ2-1; 8 nucleotides agree with TRBD1. CDR1 is KGHDR, CDR2 SFDVKD, per germline. This CDR3 has 16 amino acids. V lost 4 bases, J lost 8 bases, and 12 bases stayed unmatched. CDR3 in DNA: TGTGCCACCAGTGACAGGACAGGGCTTCTAAGGGATGAGCAGTTCTTC. Translated: CATSDRTGLLRDEQFF.

This clone was seen a few times. This chain uses TRBV9 with TRBJ2-2, with D possibly being TRBD2 (7 bases). The CDR3 is 15 amino acids. V lost 4 bases to trimming and J lost 7 bases, with 17 bases between them. In germline, CDR1 is SGDLS, CDR2 YYNGEE. This CDR3 reads CASSTTGGAIGELFF. The CDR3 coding sequence is TGTGCCAGCAGCACCACGGGGGGCGCCATCGGGGAGCTGTTTTTT.

This clone was counted once. This rearrangement joins TRBV12-3 or TRBV12-4 to TRBJ2-7, with D unclear. The CDR3 runs 13 residues. V lost 1 base and J 4 bases, leaving 8 bases between the germline ends. DNA for the CDR3: TGTGCCAGCAGTTTAGGCAATACATACGAGCAGTACTTC. Its translation: CASSLGNTYEQYF.

The gene calls are TRBV30 and TRBJ2-5; 13 nucleotides align to TRBD2. Losses at the gene ends were 1 base for V and 5 bases for J; bases not matched to a gene: 10. The germline gives CDR1 GTSNPN, CDR2 SVGIG (reference sequence). This CDR3 spans 17 amino acids. For the CDR3, the DNA is TGTGCCTGGAGTGCACAACGGACTAGCGGGGGCCCCGAGACCCAGTACTTC. It encodes CAWSAQRTSGGPETQYF.

This clone was recorded only once. This sequence joins TRBV27 and TRBJ1-2; D gene ambiguous. V lost 2 bases to trimming and J lost 8 bases, with 15 bases between them. Per germline, CDR1 MNHEY and CDR2 SMNVEV (reference sequence). The CDR3 sequence is 14 residues long. The CDR3 nucleotides read TGTGCCAGCAGTTTAAACCCCGGGGTGCTCGGCTACACCTTC. It specifies CASSLNPGVLGYTF.

The chain joins TRBV5-1 to TRBJ2-3, with TRBD1 as a possible D gene (7 bases). Germline lookup yields CDR1 SGHRS and CDR2 YFSETQ. V lost 1 base to trimming and J lost 5 bases, with 11 bases between them. The CDR3 sequence is 14 residues long. As DNA, the CDR3 is TGCGCCAGCAGCTTGCAGGGGGGTGAAGATACGCAGTATTTT. Translation: CASSLQGGEDTQYF.

This clone was observed once. The chain recombines TRBV5-4 with TRBJ1-1; D unclear. V was clipped by 3 bases and J by 13 bases, with 16 bases between them. The CDR3 runs to 12 residues. CDR1 is SGHNT and CDR2 is YYREEE in the germline V gene (reference sequence). CDR3 in DNA: TGTGCCAGCAGCTACGGACGGGGAGAGGGTTTCTTT. It codes for CASSYGRGEGFF.

The CDR3 here is CASSEWPLYGYTF. The CDR3 nucleotides read TGTGCCAGCAGTGAATGGCCGCTCTATGGCTACACCTTC. V is TRBV2 and J is TRBJ1-2; no firm D call. Trimming cost V 2 bases and J 4 bases, with 8 bases left between them. Germline values: CDR1 SNHLY, CDR2 FYNNEI. There are 13 residues in the CDR3. The complete variable domain, with remaining parts taken from reference TRBV2 and TRBJ1-2, reads EPEVTQTPSHQVTQMGQEVILRCVPISNHLYFYWYRQILGQKVEFLVSFYNNEISEKSEIFDDQFSVERPDGSNFTLKIRSTKLEDSAMYFCASSEWPLYGYTFGSGTRLTVV.

The genes are TRBV9 and TRBJ1-3; D remains unclear. Trimming removed 3 bases from V and 4 bases from J, with 11 bases in between. The germline V gene has CDR1 SGDLS and CDR2 YYNGEE. The CDR3 loop spans 14 amino acids. The CDR3 sequence: CASSEAGKGNTIYF. The CDR3 DNA follows: TGTGCCAGCAGCGAGGCAGGTAAAGGAAACACCATATATTTT.

Notes on this clone: A read error may account for a junction end that differs from germline. The V call is TRBV2, the J call TRBJ1-2, with D hard to call. CDR3 size: 11 residues. Germline CDR1 is SNHLY and CDR2 is FYNNEI. The chain's CDR3 is CASSEEVGQAF. The CDR3 DNA is TGTGCCAGCAGTGAAGAAGTCGGCCAGGCGTTC.

The chain employs TRBV5-1 and TRBJ2-7; D is perhaps TRBD2 (6 bases). The CDR3 totals 15 residues. Germline values: CDR1 SGHRS, CDR2 YFSETQ. V was trimmed by 4 bases and J by 0 bases, leaving 14 bases between them. The DNA of the CDR3 is TGCGCCAGCAGCCTGGACTACTTAACCTCCTACGAGCAGTACTTC. Encoded protein: CASSLDYLTSYEQYF.

The chain combines TRBV7-3 with TRBJ2-5; D is ambiguous. Trimming cost V 4 bases and J 3 bases, with 9 bases left between them. Germline V gene data show CDR1 as SGHTA and CDR2 as FQGTGA. The length of the CDR3 is 13 residues. CDR3 sequence reads: CASSSPQEETQYF. For the CDR3, the DNA is TGTGCCAGCAGCTCCCCTCAGGAAGAGACCCAGTACTTC.